These T cell receptor beta chains were read from a single sample in a study of shared clonotypes between healthy human individuals. Measured with immunoSEQ multiplex PCR; TCRdb has only the in-frame clones, and not every one. The repertoire holds roughly 810,000 clones, with about 96% as singletons. The material sequenced was naive CD8+ T cells sorted from blood. These TCRs come from a man aged 25-40 years in good health. Each CDR3 is given with its conserved first and last residue. The D gene is left open where the match is weak. Clone size is shown for a subset of rows, as once, few, many or a class of expanded clone.

>TRBV27|TRBJ2-2|.|.|16
CASSPSVGEDTGELFF
TGTGCCAGCAGTCCCTCCGTGGGGGAGGACACCGGGGAGCTGTTTTTT
>TRBV19|TRBJ2-3|TRBD1|.|16
CASSIDRTGFRDTQYF
TGTGCCAGTAGTATAGATAGGACAGGATTTCGAGATACGCAGTATTTT
>TRBV27|TRBJ2-1|TRBD2|.|15
CASTPGASGHNEQFF
TGTGCCAGCACTCCTGGGGCTAGCGGACACAATGAGCAGTTCTTC
>TRBV11-2|TRBJ2-2|.|.|15
CASSLDRSFTGELFF
TGTGCCAGCAGCTTAGATCGTAGTTTCACCGGGGAGCTGTTTTTT
>TRBV5-1|TRBJ2-1|.|.|13
CASSLGLFNEQFF
TGCGCCAGCAGCTTGGGCCTCTTCAATGAGCAGTTCTTC
>TRBV27|TRBJ2-7|TRBD1|.|13
CASSDRGTYEQYF
TGTGCCAGCAGTGACAGGGGGACGTACGAGCAGTACTTC
>TRBV5-1|TRBJ2-1|TRBD1|.|15
CASSPGQSHYNEQFF
TGCGCCAGCAGCCCGGGACAGAGTCACTACAATGAGCAGTTCTTC
>TRBV7-8|TRBJ2-5|TRBD1|.|14
CASSLAGGRETQYF
TGTGCCAGCAGCTTAGCAGGGGGCAGGGAGACCCAGTACTTC
>TRBV2|TRBJ2-1|TRBD1|.|17
CASSDPGTGIGYNEQFF
TGTGCCAGCAGTGACCCCGGGACAGGGATTGGGTACAATGAGCAGTTCTTC
>TRBV27|TRBJ2-1|.|.|14
CASSFALVGAEQFF
TGTGCCAGCAGTTTTGCACTAGTGGGGGCTGAGCAGTTCTTC
>TRBV7-3|TRBJ2-1|.|.|13
CASSVWASDEQFF
TGTGCCAGCAGCGTCTGGGCTAGCGATGAACAGTTCTTC
>TRBV11-2|TRBJ2-7|TRBD2|.|16
CASSPELAGESYEQYF
TGTGCCAGCAGTCCCGAACTAGCGGGAGAGTCCTACGAGCAGTACTTC
>TRBV7-6|TRBJ2-7|TRBD1|once|14
CASSLRDRGYEQYF
TGTGCCAGCAGCTTAAGGGACAGGGGTTACGAGCAGTACTTC
>TRBV11-2|TRBJ2-1|TRBD2|.|16
CASSDPTSGRFNEQFF
TGTGCCAGCAGCGACCCGACTAGCGGGAGATTCAATGAGCAGTTCTTC
>TRBV11-2|TRBJ2-7|.|.|13
CASGMGVSGEQYF
TGTGCCAGCGGGATGGGGGTTTCGGGAGAGCAGTACTTC
>TRBV25-1|TRBJ2-7|.|.|15
CASSGKTRVPYEQYF
TGTGCCAGCAGTGGCAAAACCAGGGTCCCCTACGAGCAGTACTTC
>TRBV20-1|TRBJ1-1|.|.|11
CSARRMTEAFF
TGCAGTGCTAGGAGGATGACTGAAGCTTTCTTT
>TRBV29-1|TRBJ2-7|.|.|12
CSVAPASYEQYF
TGCAGCGTTGCTCCCGCTTCCTACGAGCAGTACTTC
>TRBV10-2|TRBJ2-2|TRBD2|.|15
CASYPGGSNTGELFF
TGCGCCAGCTACCCGGGAGGGTCCAACACCGGGGAGCTGTTTTTT
>TRBV7-9|TRBJ2-5|TRBD2|.|14
CASSSPGGKETQYF
TGTGCCAGCAGCTCCCCGGGGGGGAAAGAGACCCAGTACTTC
>TRBV27|TRBJ2-7|.|.|11
CASALSYEQYF
TGTGCCAGCGCACTCTCCTACGAGCAGTACTTC
>TRBV5-1|TRBJ2-7|.|.|13
CASRRGEVYEQYF
TGCGCCAGCAGACGGGGAGAAGTCTACGAGCAGTACTTC
>TRBV28|TRBJ2-7|.|.|13
CASSLLAAYEQYF
TGTGCCAGCAGTTTATTAGCGGCCTACGAGCAGTACTTC
>TRBV6-5|TRBJ2-4|.|.|13
CASSYAGTNIQYF
TGTGCCAGCAGTTACGCAGGGACCAACATTCAGTACTTC
>TRBV18|TRBJ2-4|TRBD1|.|17
CASSRWGDRSGRNIQYF
TGTGCCAGCTCACGCTGGGGGGACAGGTCCGGGCGAAACATTCAGTACTTC
>TRBV27|TRBJ2-7|.|.|15
CASSLKGWTSYEQYF
TGTGCCAGCAGTTTAAAGGGCTGGACTTCCTACGAGCAGTACTTC
>TRBV9|TRBJ2-3|.|.|15
CASSVGVEITDTQYF
TGTGCCAGCAGCGTGGGGGTGGAGATCACAGATACGCAGTATTTT
>TRBV7-9|TRBJ2-2|.|.|16
CASSSRQVEDTGELFF
TGTGCCAGCAGCTCCCGACAGGTTGAGGACACCGGGGAGCTGTTTTTT
>TRBV28|TRBJ2-7|.|.|16
CASTPRTASDSYEQYF
TGTGCCAGCACCCCGCGGACGGCAAGCGACTCCTACGAGCAGTACTTC
>TRBV28|TRBJ2-1|.|.|19
CASSFWSSVGRDTDNEQFF
TGTGCCAGCAGTTTTTGGTCGTCCGTGGGTCGGGATACCGACAATGAGCAGTTCTTC
>TRBV6-5|TRBJ2-7|.|.|11
CASGSSYEQYF
TGTGCCAGCGGGTCTTCCTACGAGCAGTACTTC
>TRBV27|TRBJ2-7|TRBD1|.|16
CASSRDREIPIAGQYF
TGTGCCAGCAGCCGGGACAGGGAAATCCCTATCGCGGGGCAGTACTTC
>TRBV29-1|TRBJ2-1|.|.|15
CSVDERGGSYNEQFF
TGCAGCGTTGATGAGCGAGGTGGCTCCTACAATGAGCAGTTCTTC
>TRBV28|TRBJ2-7|.|once|14
CASRAFGRTYEQYF
TGTGCCAGCAGGGCCTTCGGGCGGACCTACGAGCAGTACTTC
>TRBV7-6|TRBJ1-5|.|.|12
CASTSGGQPQHF
TGTGCCAGCACCTCAGGCGGCCAGCCCCAGCATTTT
>TRBV9|TRBJ2-3|.|.|16
CASSVAARLASDTQYF
TGTGCCAGCAGCGTAGCGGCCCGCTTGGCGTCGGATACGCAGTATTTT
>TRBV5-5|TRBJ2-1|.|.|15
CASSHSGDPNNEQFF
TGTGCCAGCAGCCATTCGGGGGACCCCAACAATGAGCAGTTCTTC
>TRBV7-9|TRBJ2-7|.|.|13
CASSLDSNYEQYF
TGTGCCAGCAGCTTAGATTCCAACTACGAGCAGTACTTC
>TRBV9|TRBJ2-3|TRBD2|.|17
CASNLLRREESTDTQYF
TGTGCCAGCAACCTCCTTAGGCGGGAGGAAAGCACAGATACGCAGTATTTT
>TRBV4-2|TRBJ2-1|TRBD2|.|16
CASSRRTSGSYNEQFF
TGTGCCAGCAGCCGCCGGACTAGCGGCTCCTACAATGAGCAGTTCTTC
>TRBV11-2|TRBJ2-3|.|.|12
CASRPGSDTQYF
TGTGCCAGCAGACCGGGGTCCGATACGCAGTATTTT